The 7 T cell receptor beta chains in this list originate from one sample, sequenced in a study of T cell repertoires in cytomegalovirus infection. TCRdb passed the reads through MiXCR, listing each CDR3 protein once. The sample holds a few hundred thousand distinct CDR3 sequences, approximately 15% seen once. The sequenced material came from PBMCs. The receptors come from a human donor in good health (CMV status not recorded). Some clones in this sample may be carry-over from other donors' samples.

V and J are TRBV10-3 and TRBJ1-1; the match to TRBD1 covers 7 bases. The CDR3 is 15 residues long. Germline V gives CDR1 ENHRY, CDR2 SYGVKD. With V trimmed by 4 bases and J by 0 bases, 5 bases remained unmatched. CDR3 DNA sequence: TGTGCCATCAGTGGAATAGGGGGCGTGAACACTGAAGCTTTCTTT. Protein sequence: CAISGIGGVNTEAFF.

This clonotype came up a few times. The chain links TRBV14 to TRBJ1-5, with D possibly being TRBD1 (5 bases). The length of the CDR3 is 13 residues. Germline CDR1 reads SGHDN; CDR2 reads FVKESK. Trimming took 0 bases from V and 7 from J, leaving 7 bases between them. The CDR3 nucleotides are TGTGCCAGCAGCCAAGACAGGGTCCAGCCCCAGCATTTT. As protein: CASSQDRVQPQHF.

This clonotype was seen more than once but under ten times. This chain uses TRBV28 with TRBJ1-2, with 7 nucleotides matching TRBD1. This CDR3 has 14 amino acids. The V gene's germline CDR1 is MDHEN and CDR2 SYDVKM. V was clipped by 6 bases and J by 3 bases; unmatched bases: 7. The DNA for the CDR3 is TGTGCCAGCAGCACCGGGACAGCTCACTATGGCTACACCTTC. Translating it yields CASSTGTAHYGYTF.

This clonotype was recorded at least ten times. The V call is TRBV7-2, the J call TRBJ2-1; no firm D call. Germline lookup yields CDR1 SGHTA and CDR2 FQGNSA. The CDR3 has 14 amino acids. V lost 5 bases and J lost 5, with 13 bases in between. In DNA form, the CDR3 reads TGTGCCAGCAGCCCTCAAGGGCTTAACAATGAGCAGTTCTTC. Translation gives CASSPQGLNNEQFF. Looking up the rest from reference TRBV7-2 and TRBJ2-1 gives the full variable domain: GAGVSQSPSNKVTEKGKDVELRCDPISGHTALYWYRQSLGQGLEFLIYFQGNSAPDKSGLPSDRFSAERTGGSVSTLTIQRTQQEDSAVYLCASSPQGLNNEQFFGPGTRLTVL.

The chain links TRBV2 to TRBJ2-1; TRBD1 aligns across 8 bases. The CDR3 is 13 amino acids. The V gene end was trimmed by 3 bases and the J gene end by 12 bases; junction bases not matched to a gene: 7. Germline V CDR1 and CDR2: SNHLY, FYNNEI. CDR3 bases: TGTGCCAGCAGTGACGCCAGGGGGCGTGGGCAGTTCTTC. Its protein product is CASSDARGRGQFF. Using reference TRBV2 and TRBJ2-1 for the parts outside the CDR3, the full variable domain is EPEVTQTPSHQVTQMGQEVILRCVPISNHLYFYWYRQILGQKVEFLVSFYNNEISEKSEIFDDQFSVERPDGSNFTLKIRSTKLEDSAMYFCASSDARGRGQFFGPGTRLTVL.

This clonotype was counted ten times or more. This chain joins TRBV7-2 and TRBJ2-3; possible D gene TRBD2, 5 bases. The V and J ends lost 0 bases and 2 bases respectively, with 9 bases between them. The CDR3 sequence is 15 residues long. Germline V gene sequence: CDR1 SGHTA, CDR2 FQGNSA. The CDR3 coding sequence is TGTGCCAGCAGCTTAGCGCGAGGGATCACAGATACGCAGTATTTT. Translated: CASSLARGITDTQYF.

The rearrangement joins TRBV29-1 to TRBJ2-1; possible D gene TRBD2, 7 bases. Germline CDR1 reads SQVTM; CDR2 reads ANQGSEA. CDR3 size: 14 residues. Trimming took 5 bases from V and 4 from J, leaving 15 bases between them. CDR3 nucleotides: TGCAGCGTTTTCGGTGGGAGGGGGTACAATGAGCAGTTCTTC. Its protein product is CSVFGGRGYNEQFF.